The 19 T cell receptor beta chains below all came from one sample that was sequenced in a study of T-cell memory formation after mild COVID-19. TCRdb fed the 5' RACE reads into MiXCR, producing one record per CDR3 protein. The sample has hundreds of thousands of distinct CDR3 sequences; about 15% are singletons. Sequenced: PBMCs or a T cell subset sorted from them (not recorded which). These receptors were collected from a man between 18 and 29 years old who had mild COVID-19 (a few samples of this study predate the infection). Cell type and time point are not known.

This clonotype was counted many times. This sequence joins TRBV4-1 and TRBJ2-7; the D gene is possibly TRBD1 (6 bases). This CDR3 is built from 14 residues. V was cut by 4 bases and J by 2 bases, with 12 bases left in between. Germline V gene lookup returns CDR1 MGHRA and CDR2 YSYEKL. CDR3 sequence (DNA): TGCGCCAGCAGCCGGATCAGGGACACCTACGAGCAGTACTTC. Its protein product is CASSRIRDTYEQYF.

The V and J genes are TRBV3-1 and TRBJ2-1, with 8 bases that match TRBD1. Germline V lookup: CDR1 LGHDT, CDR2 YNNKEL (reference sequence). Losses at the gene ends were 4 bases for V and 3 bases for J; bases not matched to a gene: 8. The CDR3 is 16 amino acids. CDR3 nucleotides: TGTGCCAGCAGCCCCCCCCGGACAGGGAACTACAATGAGCAGTTCTTC. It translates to CASSPPRTGNYNEQFF.

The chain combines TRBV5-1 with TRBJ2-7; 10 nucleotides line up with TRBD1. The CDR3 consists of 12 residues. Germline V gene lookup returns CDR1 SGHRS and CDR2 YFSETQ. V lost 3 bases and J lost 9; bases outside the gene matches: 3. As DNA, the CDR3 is TGCGCCAGCAGCTCGGACAGGGGGAGGCAGTACTTC. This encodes CASSSDRGRQYF. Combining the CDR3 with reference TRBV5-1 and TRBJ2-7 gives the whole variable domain KAGVTQTPRYLIKTRGQQVTLSCSPISGHRSVSWYQQTPGQGLQFLFEYFSETQRNKGNFPGRFSGRQFSNSRSEMNVSTLELGDSALYLCASSSDRGRQYFGPGTRLTVT.

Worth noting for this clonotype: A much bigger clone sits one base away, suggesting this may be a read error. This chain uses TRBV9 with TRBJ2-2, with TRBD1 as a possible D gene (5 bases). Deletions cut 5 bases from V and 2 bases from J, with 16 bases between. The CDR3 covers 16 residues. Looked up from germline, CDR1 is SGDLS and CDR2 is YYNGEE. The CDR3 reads CASRPRTKVNTGELFF. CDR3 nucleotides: TGTGCCAGCAGACCCCGGACAAAAGTAAACACCGGGGAGCTGTTTTTT.

The CDR3 DNA reads as TGCAGCGTTGGGACTAGCGGGATGAACACCGGGGAGCTGTTTTTT. Translation: CSVGTSGMNTGELFF. The V and J genes are TRBV29-1 and TRBJ2-2, with TRBD2 identical over 12 bases. The CDR3 runs 15 residues. V was pared by 4 bases and J by 1 base, with 1 base of the junction left unmatched. Germline-derived CDR1 and CDR2 are SQVTM and ANQGSEA.

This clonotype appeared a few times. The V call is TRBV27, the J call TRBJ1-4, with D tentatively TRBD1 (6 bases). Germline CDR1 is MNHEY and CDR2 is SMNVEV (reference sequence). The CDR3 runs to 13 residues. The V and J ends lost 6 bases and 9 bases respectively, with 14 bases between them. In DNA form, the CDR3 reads TGTGCCAGCAGGGGGGGGCACGGAAAAAAACTGTTTTTT. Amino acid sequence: CASRGGHGKKLFF.

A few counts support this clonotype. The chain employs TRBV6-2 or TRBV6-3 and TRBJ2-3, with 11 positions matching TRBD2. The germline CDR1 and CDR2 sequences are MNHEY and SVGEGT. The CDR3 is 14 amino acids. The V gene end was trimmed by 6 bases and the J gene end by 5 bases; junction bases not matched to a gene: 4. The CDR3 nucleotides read TGTGCCAGCAGATTAGCGGGGGGGCAAGATACGCAGTATTTT. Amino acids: CASRLAGGQDTQYF.

The CDR3, as DNA: TGTGCCAGCAGACCTCATACAGATACGCAGTATTTT. Its protein is CASRPHTDTQYF. This sequence joins TRBV7-9 and TRBJ2-3, with D uncertain. The CDR3 runs to 12 residues. Germline CDR1 SEHNR, CDR2 FQNEAQ (reference sequence). Trimming took 6 bases from V and 3 from J, leaving 7 bases between them. Drawing the rest from reference TRBV7-9 and TRBJ2-3, the complete variable domain is DTGVSQNPRHKITKRGQNVTFRCDPISEHNRLYWYRQTLGQGPEFLTYFQNEAQLEKSRLLSDRFSAERPKGSFSTLEIQRTEQGDSAMYLCASRPHTDTQYFGPGTRLTVL.

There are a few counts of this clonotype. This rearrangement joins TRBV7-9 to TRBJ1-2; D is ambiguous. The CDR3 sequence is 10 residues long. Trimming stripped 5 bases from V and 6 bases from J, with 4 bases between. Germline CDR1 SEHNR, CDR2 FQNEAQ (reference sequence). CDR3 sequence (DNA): TGTGCCAGCAGCCCCAATGGCTACACCTTC. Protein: CASSPNGYTF.

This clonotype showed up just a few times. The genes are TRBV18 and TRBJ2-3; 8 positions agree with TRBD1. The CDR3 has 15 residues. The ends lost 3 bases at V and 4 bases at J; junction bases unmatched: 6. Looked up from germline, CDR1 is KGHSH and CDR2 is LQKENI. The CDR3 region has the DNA TGTGCCAGCTCACCCTCGACAGGGGCGCCAGATACGCAGTATTTT. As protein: CASSPSTGAPDTQYF.

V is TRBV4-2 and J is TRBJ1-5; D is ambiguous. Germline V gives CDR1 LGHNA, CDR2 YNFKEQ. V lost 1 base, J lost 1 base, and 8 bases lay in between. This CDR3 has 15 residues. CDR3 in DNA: TGTGCCAGCAGCCAAGGGCTACAGAGCAATCAGCCCCAGCATTTT. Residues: CASSQGLQSNQPQHF.

CDR3 residues: CASSFLGTVPFF. CDR3 bases: TGTGCCAGCAGCTTTCTGGGGACAGTGCCGTTCTTC. The chain is built from TRBV5-6 and TRBJ2-1; TRBD1 aligns across 7 bases. The CDR3 loop spans 12 amino acids. The V and J ends lost 2 bases and 15 bases, in that order; junction bases with no gene match: 8. Germline V gene sequence: CDR1 SGHDT, CDR2 YYEEEE.

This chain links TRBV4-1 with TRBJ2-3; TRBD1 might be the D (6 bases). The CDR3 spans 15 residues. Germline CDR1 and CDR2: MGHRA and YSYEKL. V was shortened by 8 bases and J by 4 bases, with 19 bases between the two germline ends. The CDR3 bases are TGCGCCAGCGGACCTCAAGGGGGAAGGCCAGATACGCAGTATTTT. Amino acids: CASGPQGGRPDTQYF.

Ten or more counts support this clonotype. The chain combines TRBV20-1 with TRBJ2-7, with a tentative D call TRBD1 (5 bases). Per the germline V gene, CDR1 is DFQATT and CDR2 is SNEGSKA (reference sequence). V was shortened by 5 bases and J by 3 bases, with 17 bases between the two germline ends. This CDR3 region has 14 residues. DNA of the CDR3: TGCAGTGCTTCCACAGGTACAACGAACTACGAGCAGTACGTC. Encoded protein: CSASTGTTNYEQYV.

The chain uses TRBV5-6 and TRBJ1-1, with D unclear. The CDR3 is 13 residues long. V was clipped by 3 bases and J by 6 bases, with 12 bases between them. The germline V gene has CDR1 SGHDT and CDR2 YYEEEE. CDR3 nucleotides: TGTGCCAGCAGCTCGCGGACGGGTCCTGAAGCTTTCTTT. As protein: CASSSRTGPEAFF. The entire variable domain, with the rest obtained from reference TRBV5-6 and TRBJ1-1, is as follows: DAGVTQSPTHLIKTRGQQVTLRCSPKSGHDTVSWYQQALGQGPQFIFQYYEEEERQRGNFPDRFSGHQFPNYSSELNVNALLLGDSALYLCASSSRTGPEAFFGQGTRLTVV.

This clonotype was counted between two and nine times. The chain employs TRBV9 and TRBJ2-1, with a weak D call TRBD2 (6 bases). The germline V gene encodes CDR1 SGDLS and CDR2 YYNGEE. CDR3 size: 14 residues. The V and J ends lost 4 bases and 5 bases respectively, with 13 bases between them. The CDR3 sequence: CASSPRRVDNEQFF. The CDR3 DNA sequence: TGTGCCAGCAGCCCTCGGAGGGTCGACAATGAGCAGTTCTTC.

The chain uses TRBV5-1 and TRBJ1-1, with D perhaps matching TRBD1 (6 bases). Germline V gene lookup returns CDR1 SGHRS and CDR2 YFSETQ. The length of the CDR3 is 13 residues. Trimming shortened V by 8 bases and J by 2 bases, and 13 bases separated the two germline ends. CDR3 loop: CASNLDSNTEAFF. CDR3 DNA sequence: TGCGCCAGTAATCTGGACAGCAACACTGAAGCTTTCTTT.

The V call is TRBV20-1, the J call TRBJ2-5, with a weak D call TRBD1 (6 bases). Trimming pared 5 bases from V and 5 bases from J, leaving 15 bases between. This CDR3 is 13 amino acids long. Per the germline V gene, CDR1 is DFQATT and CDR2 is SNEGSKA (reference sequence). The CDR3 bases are TGCAGTGCTGGACAGAGGGTAGGGGAGACCCAGTACTTC. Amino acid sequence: CSAGQRVGETQYF.

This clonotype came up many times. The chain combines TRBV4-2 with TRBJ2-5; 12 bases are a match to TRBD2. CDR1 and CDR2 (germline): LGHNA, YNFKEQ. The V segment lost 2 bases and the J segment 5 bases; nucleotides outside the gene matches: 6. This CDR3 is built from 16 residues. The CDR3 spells CASSQRLAGEAETQYF. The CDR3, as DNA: TGTGCCAGCAGCCAAAGACTAGCGGGGGAGGCGGAGACCCAGTACTTC.